The 31 T cell receptor beta chains in this list originate from one sample, sequenced in a study of Ad26.COV2.S vaccination and SARS-CoV-2 variants. Treatment: some 20 received Ad26.COV2.S at low or high dose, single or two shots; about 5 received placebo; per-sample allocation not given. Vaccine and placebo recipients were sampled on day 63 after the first injection. Clones were read by immunoSEQ multiplex PCR, and TCRdb kept only the in-frame ones, dropping some. The table records about 350,000 clones, roughly 81% of them present only once. Sequencing was performed on peripheral blood, taken in a trial of Ad26.COV2.S vaccine versus placebo. All receptors come from a person aged 18 to 65 who received the Ad26.COV2.S COVID-19 vaccine or a placebo.

Points on this clone: The sample contains more than one DNA sequence encoding this CDR3. The chain recombines TRBV6-1 with TRBJ1-2; no clear D. Germline V CDR1 and CDR2: MNHNS, SASEGT. Deletions cut 0 bases from V and 4 bases from J, with 3 bases between. The CDR3 length is 12 residues. The CDR3 nucleotides read TGTGCCAGCAGTGAAGCTGGCTATGGCTACACCTTC. As protein: CASSEAGYGYTF.

This clone was found a few times. The chain couples TRBV19 to TRBJ2-2; a possible D gene is TRBD2 (6 bases). CDR3 size: 16 residues. Germline V CDR1 and CDR2: LNHDA, SQIVND (reference sequence). Trimming cost V 5 bases and J 0 bases, with 13 bases left between them. The CDR3 sequence is CASSPIAETNTGELFF. The DNA of the CDR3 is TGTGCCAGTAGTCCTATAGCGGAAACGAACACCGGGGAGCTGTTTTTT.

This clone appeared a single time. The chain uses TRBV13 and TRBJ1-4, with TRBD1 matching over 7 bases. This CDR3 has 15 residues. V gave up 6 bases and J gave up 6 bases; unmatched junction bases: 10. Germline CDR1 and CDR2: PRHDT and FYEKMQ (reference sequence). The CDR3 here is CASRSTGRVDEKLFF. The CDR3 DNA follows: TGTGCCAGCAGGTCGACAGGGCGGGTGGATGAAAAACTGTTTTTT.

The V and J genes are TRBV30 and TRBJ2-1; D unclear. Germline V gene lookup returns CDR1 GTSNPN and CDR2 SVGIG (reference sequence). The CDR3 runs 11 residues. Trimming stripped 3 bases from V and 10 bases from J, with 10 bases between. The CDR3 reads CAWSDLQEQFF. The CDR3 DNA follows: TGTGCCTGGAGCGATTTGCAGGAGCAGTTCTTC.

This chain connects TRBV18 to TRBJ1-5; D is unresolved. The CDR3 has 12 residues. Germline V gives CDR1 KGHSH, CDR2 LQKENI. Trimming removed 6 bases from V and 8 bases from J, with 11 bases in between. The CDR3 reads CASSAPSKPQHF. The CDR3 coding sequence is TGTGCCAGCTCCGCGCCATCGAAGCCCCAGCATTTT.

The chain recombines TRBV5-6 with TRBJ1-3, with D uncertain. Trimming left V 2 bases short and J 8 bases short, with 5 bases between. Germline-derived CDR1 and CDR2 are SGHDT and YYEEEE. The CDR3 is made up of 11 amino acids. The CDR3 region is CASSFGDTIYF. The DNA for the CDR3 is TGTGCCAGCAGCTTCGGCGACACCATATATTTT.

The chain couples TRBV6-1 to TRBJ1-2; D is unclear. The CDR3 is made up of 12 amino acids. Trimming took off 4 bases at V and 2 bases at J, with 5 bases between the two ends. Germline V gene data show CDR1 as MNHNS and CDR2 as SASEGT. In nucleotides, the CDR3 is TGTGCCAGCAGTGCAGGAAACTATGGCTACACCTTC. Translation: CASSAGNYGYTF.

The J gene is TRBJ1-6, the V gene TRBV30; D ambiguous. Deletions cut 4 bases from V and 0 bases from J, with 10 bases between. The germline V gene encodes CDR1 GTSNPN and CDR2 SVGIG (reference sequence). The CDR3 contains 15 residues. CDR3: CAWIRRSSYNSPLHF. Here the CDR3 DNA reads TGTGCCTGGATTCGTCGGAGCTCCTATAATTCACCCCTCCACTTT.

The CDR3 protein is CASSSGGALYHEQFF. CDR3 nucleotide sequence: TGTGCCAGCAGTTCTGGGGGGGCTCTGTACCATGAGCAGTTCTTC. The rearrangement links TRBV6-5 to TRBJ2-1, with a tentative D call TRBD2 (7 bases). The germline gives CDR1 MNHEY, CDR2 SVGAGI. Trimming took off 4 bases at V and 8 bases at J, with 18 bases between the two ends. The CDR3 runs to 15 residues.

The chain employs TRBV5-1 and TRBJ2-7; D call uncertain. Trimming took off 0 bases at V and 2 bases at J, with 9 bases between the two ends. Germline V lookup: CDR1 SGHRS, CDR2 YFSETQ. The CDR3 extends over 14 amino acids. The CDR3 region is CASSLERRTYEQYF. Here the CDR3 DNA reads TGCGCCAGCAGCTTGGAGCGACGCACCTACGAGCAGTACTTC.

This clone was counted a single time. The rearrangement joins TRBV7-8 to TRBJ2-5; D perhaps matches TRBD2 (5 bases). Germline lookup yields CDR1 SGHVS and CDR2 FQNEAQ. V was shortened by 5 bases and J by 5 bases, with 12 bases between the two germline ends. CDR3 length equals 13 residues. The CDR3 DNA is TGTGCCAGCAGCCGTTTTCCGGGGGAGACCCAGTACTTC. Translating it yields CASSRFPGETQYF.

This clone was observed many times. V and J are TRBV10-3 and TRBJ2-2; D uncertain. Trimming stripped 5 bases from V and 4 bases from J, with 8 bases between. The germline V gene has CDR1 ENHRY and CDR2 SYGVKD. The CDR3 spans 13 residues. The CDR3 DNA follows: TGTGCCATCAGTAAAAAGCGCACCGGGGAGCTGTTTTTT. Its protein is CAISKKRTGELFF.

J is TRBJ2-3 and V is TRBV30; 10 bases are shared with TRBD1. Per the germline V gene, CDR1 is GTSNPN and CDR2 is SVGIG (reference sequence). V was pared by 2 bases and J by 5 bases, with 4 bases of the junction left unmatched. CDR3 length equals 14 residues. CDR3 in DNA: TGTGCCTGGAGTCCGACAGGGGGCGTAGATACGCAGTATTTT. It specifies CAWSPTGGVDTQYF.

As concerns this clone: Different DNA sequences within this sample yield the same CDR3. This sequence joins TRBV5-1 and TRBJ2-7; either TRBD1 or TRBD2 may supply D (6 bases each). The germline V and J ends were trimmed by 0 bases and 0 bases, with 10 bases remaining between them. The CDR3 is 15 amino acids. Germline V gene sequence: CDR1 SGHRS, CDR2 YFSETQ. Here the CDR3 DNA reads TGCGCCAGCAGCTTGGTAGGGGGAGGCTCCTACGAGCAGTACTTC. This codes for CASSLVGGGSYEQYF.

The chain is built from TRBV7-2 and TRBJ2-5; 7 bases align to TRBD1. CDR3 length: 13 amino acids. Germline trimming cut 1 base from V and 7 bases from J; bases unmatched to any gene: 3. The germline gives CDR1 SGHTA, CDR2 FQGNSA. CDR3 coding DNA: TGTGCCAGCAGCTTAGGACAGGGTGGGACCCAGTACTTC. Translating it yields CASSLGQGGTQYF.

The genes are TRBV4-1 and TRBJ2-3; 11 nucleotides match TRBD2. Germline CDR1 and CDR2: MGHRA and YSYEKL. This CDR3 contains 19 residues. Trimming at V came to 1 base and at J to 5 bases, leaving 14 bases not matched to a gene. The CDR3 is CASSQVGLAGGLGRDTQYF. For the CDR3, the DNA is TGCGCCAGCAGCCAAGTCGGTCTAGCGGGGGGCCTAGGGAGAGATACGCAGTATTTT.

This clone has just a few counts. This rearrangement joins TRBV6-5 to TRBJ1-2; D unclear. CDR3 length equals 15 residues. Per the germline V gene, CDR1 is MNHEY and CDR2 is SVGAGI. Trimming left V 2 bases short and J 4 bases short, with 14 bases between. The CDR3 DNA reads as TGTGCCAGCAGTTACCGGGTCGGTTCGGGCTATGGCTACACCTTC. Residues: CASSYRVGSGYGYTF.

This clone was seen a handful of times. This sequence joins TRBV13 and TRBJ2-7, with 8 bases that match TRBD1. Germline trimming cut 2 bases from V and 6 bases from J; bases unmatched to any gene: 12. CDR1 and CDR2 (germline): PRHDT, FYEKMQ (reference sequence). The CDR3 runs to 16 residues. This CDR3 is CASSLTSTGVVGEQYF. In DNA, the CDR3 is TGTGCCAGCAGCTTAACGTCGACAGGGGTGGTTGGCGAGCAGTACTTC.

V is TRBV2 and J is TRBJ2-5; D remains ambiguous. The ends were cut back, 5 bases at V and 4 bases at J, with 8 bases in the middle. Germline lookup yields CDR1 SNHLY and CDR2 FYNNEI. CDR3 length: 12 residues. Here the CDR3 DNA reads TGTGCCAGCAGTTCGAGGAGAGAGACCCAGTACTTC. Protein product: CASSSRRETQYF.

The CDR3 nucleotides are TGTGCCAGCAGTCGGACAGGGGTCGATCAGCCCCAGCATTTT. As protein: CASSRTGVDQPQHF. The chain couples TRBV6-5 to TRBJ1-5; TRBD1 agrees at 9 bases. Germline V lookup: CDR1 MNHEY, CDR2 SVGAGI. V was pared by 5 bases and J by 5 bases, with 4 bases of the junction left unmatched. The CDR3 is 14 amino acids.

The rearrangement links TRBV6-4 to TRBJ2-1; possible D gene TRBD1, 6 bases. The CDR3 runs 16 residues. Germline V CDR1 and CDR2: MRHNA, SNTAGT. Trimming left V 0 bases short and J 9 bases short, with 18 bases between. The CDR3: CASSDSGRGEGGEQFF. CDR3 sequence (DNA): TGTGCCAGCAGTGACTCAGGAAGGGGCGAAGGGGGTGAGCAGTTCTTC.

The V and J genes are TRBV28 and TRBJ2-1; D perhaps matches TRBD1 (6 bases). V was shortened by 3 bases and J by 2 bases, with 11 bases between the two germline ends. In germline, CDR1 is MDHEN, CDR2 SYDVKM. The CDR3 length is 15 residues. CDR3 nucleotides: TGTGCCAGCAGTTTCCGGCAGGGGACCTACAATGAGCAGTTCTTC. Protein product: CASSFRQGTYNEQFF.

This chain connects TRBV6-5 to TRBJ2-5; no reliable D call. The ends were cut back, 7 bases at V and 5 bases at J, with 14 bases in the middle. Per germline, CDR1 MNHEY and CDR2 SVGAGI. The CDR3 runs 13 residues. CDR3 DNA: TGTGCCAGCATGGCAGGAGCAATGGAGACCCAGTACTTC. The encoded protein is CASMAGAMETQYF.

The V and J genes are TRBV9 and TRBJ2-1; 15 bases agree with TRBD2. The CDR3 length is 19 residues. Trimming at V came to 2 bases and at J to 4 bases, leaving 10 bases not matched to a gene. From germline, CDR1 is SGDLS and CDR2 YYNGEE. CDR3 sequence (DNA): TGTGCCAGCAGCGTCTCCGGGACTAGCGGGGGGACCGATTACAATGAGCAGTTCTTC. Encoded protein: CASSVSGTSGGTDYNEQFF. The variable domain in full, with the rest retrieved from reference TRBV9 and TRBJ2-1, is DSGVTQTPKHLITATGQRVTLRCSPRSGDLSVYWYQQSLDQGLQFLIQYYNGEERAKGNILERFSAQQFPDLHSELNLSSLELGDSALYFCASSVSGTSGGTDYNEQFFGPGTRLTVL.

V usage is TRBV6-5 and J usage is TRBJ2-7; D might be TRBD2 (6 bases). Germline lookup yields CDR1 MNHEY and CDR2 SVGAGI. V was shortened by 4 bases and J by 3 bases, with 16 bases between the two germline ends. This CDR3 is built from 15 residues. CDR3 sequence reads: CASSSQERALYEQYF. CDR3 sequence (DNA): TGTGCCAGCAGTTCCCAAGAGCGGGCCCTCTACGAGCAGTACTTC.

The genes are TRBV18 and TRBJ1-5, with a weak D call TRBD1 (5 bases). The V and J ends lost 2 bases and 0 bases respectively, with 8 bases between them. The CDR3 contains 15 residues. Germline-derived CDR1 and CDR2 are KGHSH and LQKENI. CDR3 residues: CASSPEGYSNQPQHF. CDR3 nucleotides: TGTGCCAGCTCACCAGAGGGGTATAGCAATCAGCCCCAGCATTTT.

Here the CDR3 DNA reads TGTGCCAGCAGCCCCCGTGTTGGTAATGAGCAGTTCTTC. Amino acids: CASSPRVGNEQFF. J is TRBJ2-1 and V is TRBV11-3; D is uncertain. The CDR3 has 13 amino acids. V lost 5 bases and J 7 bases, leaving 12 bases between the germline ends. In germline, CDR1 is SGHNT, CDR2 YENEEA.

The gene calls are TRBV7-9 and TRBJ2-3; D possibly corresponds to TRBD1 (6 bases). The germline CDR1 and CDR2 sequences are SEHNR and FQNEAQ (reference sequence). Trimming took 1 base from V and 2 from J, leaving 13 bases between them. This CDR3 region has 16 residues. This CDR3 reads CASSLDRVLSTDTQYF. The CDR3 DNA sequence: TGTGCCAGCAGCTTAGACAGGGTCCTCTCCACAGATACGCAGTATTTT. Full variable domain (missing parts from reference TRBV7-9 and TRBJ2-3): DTGVSQNPRHKITKRGQNVTFRCDPISEHNRLYWYRQTLGQGPEFLTYFQNEAQLEKSRLLSDRFSAERPKGSFSTLEIQRTEQGDSAMYLCASSLDRVLSTDTQYFGPGTRLTVL.

The rearrangement uses TRBV30 and TRBJ2-7; tentatively, D is TRBD1 (5 bases). The CDR3 is made up of 13 amino acids. Trimming took off 3 bases at V and 2 bases at J, with 11 bases between the two ends. The germline gives CDR1 GTSNPN, CDR2 SVGIG (reference sequence). The CDR3 DNA follows: TGTGCCTGGAGAAGGACACGGACCTACGAGCAGTACTTC. Translated: CAWRRTRTYEQYF.

The chain couples TRBV5-8 to TRBJ2-6; D is unclear. The V and J ends lost 4 bases and 10 bases respectively, with 15 bases between them. CDR1 and CDR2 from the germline V gene are SGHTS and YDEGEE. This CDR3 region has 14 residues. The CDR3 nucleotides are TGTGCCAGCAGCGGTAGGGTGTTATTAAACGTCCTGACTTTC. Translated: CASSGRVLLNVLTF.

The rearrangement uses TRBV24-1 and TRBJ2-3, with TRBD2 matching over 8 bases. The germline V gene has CDR1 KGHDR and CDR2 SFDVKD. This CDR3 region has 16 residues. Trimming at V came to 4 bases and at J to 2 bases, leaving 7 bases not matched to a gene. For the CDR3, the DNA is TGTGCCACCAGTGAGGGGGGACTAGGAGACACAGATACGCAGTATTTT. Translating it yields CATSEGGLGDTDTQYF.